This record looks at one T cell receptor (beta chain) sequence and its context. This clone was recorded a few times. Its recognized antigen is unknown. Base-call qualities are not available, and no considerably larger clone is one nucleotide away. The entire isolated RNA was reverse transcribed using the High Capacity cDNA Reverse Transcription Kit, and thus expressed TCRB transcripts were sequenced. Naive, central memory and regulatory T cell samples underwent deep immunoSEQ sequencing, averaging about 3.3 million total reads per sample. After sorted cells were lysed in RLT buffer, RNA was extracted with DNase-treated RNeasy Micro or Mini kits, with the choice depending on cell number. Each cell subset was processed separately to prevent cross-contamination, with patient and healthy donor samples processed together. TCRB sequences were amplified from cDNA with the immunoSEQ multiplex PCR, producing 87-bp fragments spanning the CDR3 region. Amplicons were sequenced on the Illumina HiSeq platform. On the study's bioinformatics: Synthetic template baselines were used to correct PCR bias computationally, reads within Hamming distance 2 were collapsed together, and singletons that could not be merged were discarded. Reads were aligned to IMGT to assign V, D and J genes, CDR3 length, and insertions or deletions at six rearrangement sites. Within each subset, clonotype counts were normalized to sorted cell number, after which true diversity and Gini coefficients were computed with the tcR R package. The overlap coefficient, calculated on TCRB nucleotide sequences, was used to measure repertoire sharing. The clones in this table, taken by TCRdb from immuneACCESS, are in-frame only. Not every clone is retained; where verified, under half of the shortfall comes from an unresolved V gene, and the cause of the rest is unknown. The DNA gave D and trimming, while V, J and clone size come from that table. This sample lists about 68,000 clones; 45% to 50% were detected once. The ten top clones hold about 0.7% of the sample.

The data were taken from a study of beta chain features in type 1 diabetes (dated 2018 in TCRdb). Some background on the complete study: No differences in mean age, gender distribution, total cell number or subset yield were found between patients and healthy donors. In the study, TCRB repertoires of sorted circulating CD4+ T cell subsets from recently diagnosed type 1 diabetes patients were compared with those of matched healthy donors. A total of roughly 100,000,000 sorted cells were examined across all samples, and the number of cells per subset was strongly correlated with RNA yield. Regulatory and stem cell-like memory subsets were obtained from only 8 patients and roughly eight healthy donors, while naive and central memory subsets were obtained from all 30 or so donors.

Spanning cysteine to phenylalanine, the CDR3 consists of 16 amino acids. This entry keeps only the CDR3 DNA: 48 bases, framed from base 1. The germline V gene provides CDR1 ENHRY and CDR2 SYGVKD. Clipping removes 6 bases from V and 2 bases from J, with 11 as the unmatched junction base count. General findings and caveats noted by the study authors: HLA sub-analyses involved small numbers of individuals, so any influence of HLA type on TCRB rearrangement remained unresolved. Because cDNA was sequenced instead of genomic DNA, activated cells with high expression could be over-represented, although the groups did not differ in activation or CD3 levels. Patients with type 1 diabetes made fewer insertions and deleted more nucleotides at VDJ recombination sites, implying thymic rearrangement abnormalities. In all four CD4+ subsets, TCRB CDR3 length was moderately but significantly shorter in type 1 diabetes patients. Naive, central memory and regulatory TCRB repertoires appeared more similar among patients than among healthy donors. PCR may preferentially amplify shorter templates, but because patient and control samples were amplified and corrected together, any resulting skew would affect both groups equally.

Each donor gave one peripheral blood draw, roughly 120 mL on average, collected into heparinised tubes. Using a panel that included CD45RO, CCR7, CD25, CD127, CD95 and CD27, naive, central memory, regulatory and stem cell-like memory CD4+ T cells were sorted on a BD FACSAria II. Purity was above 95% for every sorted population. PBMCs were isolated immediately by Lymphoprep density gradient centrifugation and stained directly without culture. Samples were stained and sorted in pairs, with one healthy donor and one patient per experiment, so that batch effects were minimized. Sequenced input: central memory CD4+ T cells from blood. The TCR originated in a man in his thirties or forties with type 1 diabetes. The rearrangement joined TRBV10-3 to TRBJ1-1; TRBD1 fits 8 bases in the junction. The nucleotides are TGTGCCATCAGCCTACAGGGGGGGCGAGGAAACACTGAAGCTTTCTTT. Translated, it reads CAISLQGGRGNTEAFF.